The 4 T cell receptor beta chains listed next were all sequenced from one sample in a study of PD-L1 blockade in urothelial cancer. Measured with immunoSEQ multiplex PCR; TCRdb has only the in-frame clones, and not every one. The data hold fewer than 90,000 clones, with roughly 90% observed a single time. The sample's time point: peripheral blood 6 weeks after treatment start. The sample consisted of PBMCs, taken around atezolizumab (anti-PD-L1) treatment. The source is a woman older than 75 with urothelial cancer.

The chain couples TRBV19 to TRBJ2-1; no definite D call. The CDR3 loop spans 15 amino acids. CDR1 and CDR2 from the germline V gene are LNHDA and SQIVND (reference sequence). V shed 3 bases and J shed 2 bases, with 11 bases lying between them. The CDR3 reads CASSMRRPTYNEQFF. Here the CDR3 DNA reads TGTGCCAGTAGTATGAGGCGGCCCACCTACAATGAGCAGTTCTTC.

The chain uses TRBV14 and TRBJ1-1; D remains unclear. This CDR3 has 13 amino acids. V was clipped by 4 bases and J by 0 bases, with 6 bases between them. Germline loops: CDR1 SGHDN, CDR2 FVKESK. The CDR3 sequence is CASSLEMNTEAFF. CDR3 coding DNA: TGTGCCAGCAGCCTCGAGATGAACACTGAAGCTTTCTTT.

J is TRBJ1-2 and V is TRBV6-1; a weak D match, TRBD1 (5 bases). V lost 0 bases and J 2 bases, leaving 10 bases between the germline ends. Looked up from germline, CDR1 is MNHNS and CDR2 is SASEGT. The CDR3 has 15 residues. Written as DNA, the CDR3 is TGTGCCAGCAGTGAAGCCGGGACTGGAAACTATGGCTACACCTTC. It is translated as CASSEAGTGNYGYTF.

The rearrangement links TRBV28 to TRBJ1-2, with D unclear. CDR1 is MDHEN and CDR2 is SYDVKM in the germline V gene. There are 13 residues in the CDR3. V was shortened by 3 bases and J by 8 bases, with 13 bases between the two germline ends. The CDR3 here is CASSFARDWGYTF. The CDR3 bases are TGTGCCAGCAGTTTTGCGCGGGATTGGGGCTACACCTTC.